This is a list of T cell receptor beta chains from one sample in a study of human T cells and chemical hapten exposure. TCRdb re-called the RACE reads with MiXCR, one entry per CDR3 protein. This sample has tens of thousands of distinct CDR3 sequences; about 4.5% occur once, and the top ten carry under 2%. Source material: whole blood. The source is a female donor in good health. Some clones in this sample may be carry-over from other donors' samples. CDR3s include the opening cysteine and the closing phenylalanine or tryptophan. Each record gives: CDR3 length, V gene, D gene, clone size, J gene, CDR3 DNA, CDR3 protein. D genes are given only for firm matches. Not all rows give a size; the values are once, few, many and, for expanded clones, a class.

14,TRBV5-1,.,many,TRBJ1-1,TGCGCCAGCAGCTTGGGACAGGTGAAAACTGAAGCTTTCTTT,CASSLGQVKTEAFF
15,TRBV4-1,.,many,TRBJ1-5,TGCGCCAGCAGCCCCCGGAACGAAGCGGATCAGCCCCAGCATTTT,CASSPRNEADQPQHF
12,TRBV29-1,.,.,TRBJ2-5,TGCAGCGTGGCCCCGGGGCAAGAGACCCAGTACTTC,CSVAPGQETQYF
18,TRBV5-1,TRBD1,many,TRBJ2-1,TGCGCCAGCAGCTTCTCCCCGACAGGGTGGGGCTCCTACAATGAGCAGTTCTTC,CASSFSPTGWGSYNEQFF
12,TRBV27,TRBD1,many,TRBJ1-6,TGTGCCAGCAGTTTTCCGGGACAGCCCCTCCACTTT,CASSFPGQPLHF
13,TRBV27,.,few,TRBJ1-1,TGTGCCAGCAGTTTATCTGGGGGTAGTGAAGCTTTCTTT,CASSLSGGSEAFF
14,TRBV6-2/TRBV6-3,.,.,TRBJ1-5,TGTGCCAGCAGGGGCCCATATAGCAATCAGCCCCAGCATTTT,CASRGPYSNQPQHF
12,TRBV20-1,.,many,TRBJ2-3,TGCAGTGCTATTCCTAGCGTGGATACGCAGTATTTT,CSAIPSVDTQYF
13,TRBV7-2,.,many,TRBJ2-1,TGTGCCAGCAGCTTGCCTTCCTACAATGAGCAGTTCTTC,CASSLPSYNEQFF
15,TRBV5-1,.,many,TRBJ2-2,TGCGCCAGCAGCCGCTCGGCAGCGAACACCGGGGAGCTGTTTTTT,CASSRSAANTGELFF
13,TRBV9,.,many,TRBJ2-3,TGTGCCAGCAGCGTAGAGTCAGGGAATACGCAGTATTTT,CASSVESGNTQYF
13,TRBV5-5,.,few,TRBJ1-1,TGTGCCAGCAGCTGGGACACGAACACTGAAGCTTTCTTT,CASSWDTNTEAFF
15,TRBV6-2/TRBV6-3,.,many,TRBJ2-3,TGTGCCAGCCGAACCGGACTAACTAGCACAGATACGCAGTATTTT,CASRTGLTSTDTQYF
18,TRBV12-3/TRBV12-4,.,many,TRBJ1-5,TGTGCCAGCAGTTTGCGAGGGACCGGAACGCATAGCAATCAGCCCCAGCATTTT,CASSLRGTGTHSNQPQHF
18,TRBV5-1,TRBD1,many,TRBJ2-2,TGCGCCAGCAGCCCCGGGACAGGGCCTTCCGCGAACACCGGGGAGCTGTTTTTT,CASSPGTGPSANTGELFF
16,TRBV12-3/TRBV12-4,.,many,TRBJ1-3,TGTGCCAGCAGCCGCAGCAAGCTCATCTCTGGAAACACCATATATTTT,CASSRSKLISGNTIYF
13,TRBV19,TRBD1,.,TRBJ2-2,TGTGCCAGTAGGGCAGGGGGCACCGGGGAGCTGTTTTTT,CASRAGGTGELFF
14,TRBV14,.,many,TRBJ2-7,TGTGCCAGCAGCCAACATAGCGTCCGGTACGAGCAGTACTTC,CASSQHSVRYEQYF
14,TRBV5-4,.,many,TRBJ1-1,TGTGCCAGCAGCCCCTATGGGGGGGCCACTGAAGCTTTCTTT,CASSPYGGATEAFF
14,TRBV12-3/TRBV12-4,TRBD1,many,TRBJ1-2,TGTGCCACCACTCCTCGACAGGGGGCCTATGGCTACACCTTC,CATTPRQGAYGYTF
14,TRBV3-1,.,many,TRBJ1-2,TGTGCCAGCAGCGCTGGACTTTCCGGCTATGGCTACACCTTC,CASSAGLSGYGYTF
15,TRBV10-3,TRBD2,many,TRBJ2-1,TGTGCCATCAGTGTAACTAGCGCTATTGGAGATGAGCAGTTCTTC,CAISVTSAIGDEQFF